This entry lists 32 T cell receptor beta chains sequenced from one sample in a study of vaccination effects on CD4 cells after COVID-19. With more than nine days of culture completed, CD4+ T cells were isolated. Either the mRNA-1273 or the BNT162b2 vaccine was given to participants as two doses. These TCRs' antigens remain unknown. Produced via immunoSEQ multiplex PCR; TCRdb's table is partial and in-frame only. The sample carries around 66,000 clones, 74% recorded once. The sequencing used CD4+ T cells from PBMCs cultured without peptide, collected after COVID-19 vaccination. These receptors were collected from a human donor who received a COVID-19 vaccine.

The V gene is TRBV28, the J gene TRBJ1-1, with a possible D match to TRBD1 (6 bases). CDR3 size: 11 residues. Looked up from germline, CDR1 is MDHEN and CDR2 is SYDVKM. Trimming pared 10 bases from V and 7 bases from J, leaving 13 bases between. The chain's CDR3 is CATRGWDEAFF. The CDR3 DNA is TGTGCCACCAGGGGTTGGGATGAAGCTTTCTTT.

V gene TRBV6-4 combines with J gene TRBJ1-3, with TRBD1 identical over 9 bases. CDR1 and CDR2 from the germline V gene are MRHNA and SNTAGT. The V segment lost 3 bases and the J segment 4 bases; nucleotides outside the gene matches: 4. This CDR3 has 15 residues. The CDR3 reads CASSEQGAQGNTIYF. In DNA, the CDR3 is TGTGCCAGCAGTGAACAGGGGGCGCAGGGAAACACCATATATTTT.

The rearrangement uses TRBV19 and TRBJ2-6, with a possible D match to TRBD1 (6 bases). Trimming pared 3 bases from V and 0 bases from J, leaving 18 bases between. The CDR3 is 19 residues long. Germline CDR1 reads LNHDA; CDR2 reads SQIVND (reference sequence). The CDR3 protein is CASSIAQGRHLSGANVLTF. The CDR3 DNA is TGTGCCAGTAGTATCGCACAGGGACGCCATCTCTCTGGGGCCAACGTCCTGACTTTC.

This chain uses TRBV19 with TRBJ1-5; D might be TRBD1 (5 bases). CDR3 size: 15 residues. Germline V gives CDR1 LNHDA, CDR2 SQIVND (reference sequence). V was trimmed by 5 bases and J by 2 bases, leaving 13 bases between them. The chain's CDR3 is CASSDWQGGNQPQHF. Here the CDR3 DNA reads TGTGCCAGTAGTGATTGGCAGGGTGGCAATCAGCCCCAGCATTTT.

This chain uses TRBV9 with TRBJ2-3; TRBD1 matches at 9 bases. The V segment lost 3 bases and the J segment 6 bases; nucleotides outside the gene matches: 8. Germline lookup yields CDR1 SGDLS and CDR2 YYNGEE. The CDR3 is 15 amino acids. The CDR3 coding sequence is TGTGCCAGCAGCGCGAAGGGACAGGGCGGCGATACGCAGTATTTT. It is translated as CASSAKGQGGDTQYF.

The chain employs TRBV24-1 and TRBJ1-2; D is undetermined. With 3 bases removed from V and 1 base from J, the gap between germline ends came to 5 bases. CDR1 and CDR2 (germline): KGHDR, SFDVKD. The CDR3 covers 13 residues. The CDR3 nucleotides read TGTGCCACCAGTGATCACCTTAACTATGGCTACACCTTC. Its translation: CATSDHLNYGYTF.

This sequence joins TRBV28 and TRBJ2-5; D unresolved. The V gene's germline CDR1 is MDHEN and CDR2 SYDVKM. This CDR3 spans 13 amino acids. Trimming stripped 2 bases from V and 6 bases from J, with 10 bases between. CDR3 coding DNA: TGTGCCAGCAGTTTAGTGGTTAGAAAGACCCAGTACTTC. Translating it yields CASSLVVRKTQYF.

This clone was recorded only once. V and J are TRBV6-4 and TRBJ2-6; D ambiguous. The CDR3 is made up of 16 amino acids. Germline lookup yields CDR1 MRHNA and CDR2 SNTAGT. The V end lost 2 bases, the J end lost 0 bases, and 8 bases lay between the germline ends. The CDR3 sequence: CASSDGLYSGANVLTF. CDR3 bases: TGTGCCAGCAGTGACGGCCTTTACTCTGGGGCCAACGTCCTGACTTTC.

The V and J genes are TRBV29-1 and TRBJ2-3, with D perhaps TRBD1 (6 bases). The germline V and J ends were trimmed by 7 bases and 6 bases, with 11 bases remaining between them. Germline CDR1 is SQVTM and CDR2 is ANQGSEA. This CDR3 comprises 11 residues. The CDR3 here is CSGYQGDTQYF. The DNA for the CDR3 is TGCAGCGGATACCAGGGGGATACGCAGTATTTT.

This clone was found a few times. The chain employs TRBV27 and TRBJ2-4; D is tentatively TRBD1 or TRBD2 (6 bases each). Trimming left V 2 bases short and J 9 bases short, with 8 bases between. The CDR3 is made up of 12 amino acids. Germline V gene sequence: CDR1 MNHEY, CDR2 SMNVEV (reference sequence). As DNA, the CDR3 is TGTGCCAGCAGTTTAGAGGGGGGCATTCAGTACTTC. Its protein product is CASSLEGGIQYF.

This clone was seen only a few times. The J gene is TRBJ1-1, the V gene TRBV5-1, with 10 bases aligning to TRBD1. The CDR3 sequence is 14 residues long. With V trimmed by 4 bases and J by 3 bases, 3 bases remained unmatched. Germline CDR1 reads SGHRS; CDR2 reads YFSETQ. This chain's CDR3 is CASSPGTGDTEAFF. CDR3 DNA: TGCGCCAGCAGCCCGGGGACAGGGGACACTGAAGCTTTCTTT.

This clone was seen more than once but under ten times. The chain carries TRBV2 and TRBJ1-6; the match to TRBD1 covers 10 bases. The V segment lost 5 bases and the J segment 14 bases; nucleotides outside the gene matches: 9. Germline CDR1 SNHLY, CDR2 FYNNEI. The CDR3 extends over 14 amino acids. The CDR3 DNA is TGTGCCAGCAGTTCGGGACAGGGGAATAGGGCCCTCCACTTT. Translating gives CASSSGQGNRALHF. Using reference TRBV2 and TRBJ1-6 for the parts outside the CDR3, the full variable domain is EPEVTQTPSHQVTQMGQEVILRCVPISNHLYFYWYRQILGQKVEFLVSFYNNEISEKSEIFDDQFSVERPDGSNFTLKIRSTKLEDSAMYFCASSSGQGNRALHFGNGTRLTVT.

The count of this clone is one. The chain employs TRBV28 and TRBJ1-2; D perhaps matches TRBD1 (5 bases). This CDR3 is 15 amino acids long. The V gene lost 2 bases and the J gene lost 4 bases, with 14 bases spanning the gap. CDR1 MDHEN and CDR2 SYDVKM come from the germline V gene. The CDR3 nucleotides are TGTGCCAGCAGTTTACAATCCGGGACTTCCTATGGCTACACCTTC. Residues: CASSLQSGTSYGYTF.

This chain links TRBV6-5 with TRBJ1-4; no clear D gene. The V gene's germline CDR1 is MNHEY and CDR2 SVGAGI. The V end lost 9 bases, the J end lost 8 bases, and 19 bases lay between the germline ends. This CDR3 has 14 amino acids. As DNA, the CDR3 is TGTGCCAGTTCCCTTCCCGTCGGCGGCGAAAAACTGTTTTTT. This translates into CASSLPVGGEKLFF.

The rearrangement uses TRBV30 and TRBJ1-4; unclear D gene. CDR1 and CDR2 from the germline V gene are GTSNPN and SVGIG (reference sequence). The CDR3 runs to 17 residues. Trimming pared 0 bases from V and 6 bases from J, leaving 20 bases between. This chain's CDR3 is CAWSVHIRRVEDEKLFF. The DNA of the CDR3 is TGTGCCTGGAGTGTACACATCCGGAGGGTGGAAGATGAAAAACTGTTTTTT.

The V and J genes are TRBV24-1 and TRBJ2-3; D remains unclear. The V gene's germline CDR1 is KGHDR and CDR2 SFDVKD. The CDR3 sequence is 17 residues long. V dropped 2 bases and J dropped 0 bases, with 14 bases sitting between them. CDR3: CATSDYGNSVSTDTQYF. The CDR3 DNA reads TGTGCCACCAGTGATTATGGGAACTCCGTTAGCACAGATACGCAGTATTTT.

CDR3: CASSFQQGGRNEQFF. The CDR3 bases are TGTGCCAGCAGTTTTCAGCAGGGGGGAAGGAATGAGCAGTTCTTC. The chain is built from TRBV28 and TRBJ2-1; D might be TRBD1 (7 bases). The CDR3 spans 15 residues. Germline CDR1 MDHEN, CDR2 SYDVKM. Trimming took 3 bases from V and 7 from J, leaving 16 bases between them.

The V gene is TRBV6-2 or TRBV6-3, the J gene TRBJ1-5; 8 nucleotides align to TRBD1. Germline CDR1 MNHEY, CDR2 SVGEGT. V lost 0 bases to trimming and J lost 0 bases; unmatched junction nucleotides: 4. This CDR3 contains 17 residues. The CDR3 here is CASSYSGTGYSNQPQHF. CDR3 DNA sequence: TGTGCCAGCAGTTACTCCGGGACAGGATATAGCAATCAGCCCCAGCATTTT.

This sequence joins TRBV27 and TRBJ1-2; D gene unclear. Trimming stripped 5 bases from V and 3 bases from J, with 16 bases between. Germline lookup yields CDR1 MNHEY and CDR2 SMNVEV (reference sequence). This CDR3 has 15 amino acids. CDR3 sequence reads: CASSTKPGAYYGYTF. The DNA of the CDR3 is TGTGCCAGCAGTACAAAACCAGGAGCCTACTATGGCTACACCTTC.

The chain is built from TRBV4-3 and TRBJ1-1; D not resolved. Trimming stripped 1 base from V and 4 bases from J, with 22 bases between. The germline V gene has CDR1 LGHNA and CDR2 YSLEER. This CDR3 comprises 18 residues. The CDR3 nucleotides are TGCGCCAGCAGCCAAGCGGGAGGGTTCAAGACGATGGGCACTGAAGCTTTCTTT. Translated, it gives CASSQAGGFKTMGTEAFF.

V is TRBV28 and J is TRBJ2-2; D perhaps matches TRBD2 (5 bases). Germline lookup yields CDR1 MDHEN and CDR2 SYDVKM. Trimming stripped 6 bases from V and 2 bases from J, with 22 bases between. The CDR3 spans 18 residues. CDR3 in amino acids: CASRPYRGKGLNTGELFF. CDR3 in DNA: TGTGCCAGCAGACCCTACCGGGGTAAGGGTCTTAACACCGGGGAGCTGTTTTTT. Full variable domain (outside the CDR3, taken from reference TRBV28 and TRBJ2-2): DVKVTQSSRYLVKRTGEKVFLECVQDMDHENMFWYRQDPGLGLRLIYFSYDVKMKEKGDIPEGYSVSREKKERFSLILESASTNQTSMYLCASRPYRGKGLNTGELFFGEGSRLTVL.

This clone occurred once. J is TRBJ2-7 and V is TRBV2; no definite D call. V gave up 6 bases and J gave up 3 bases, with 15 bases separating them. The CDR3 length is 14 residues. Germline V gene sequence: CDR1 SNHLY, CDR2 FYNNEI. CDR3 in DNA: TGTGCCAGCAGCGAATTGGGCGGCTACTACGAGCAGTACGTC. This sequence encodes CASSELGGYYEQYV.

The sample holds a few counts of this clone. The CDR3 DNA follows: TGTGCCAGCAGGCCGACAGGGACTGGCGAGCAGTACGTC. Translated, it gives CASRPTGTGEQYV. The V call is TRBV12-3 or TRBV12-4, the J call TRBJ2-7; D is perhaps TRBD1 (7 bases). This CDR3 is 13 amino acids long. The V and J ends lost 6 bases and 6 bases respectively, with 15 bases between them.

This clone has more than one count but fewer than ten. The CDR3 DNA reads TGTGCCACTGGGGGACAGACCACCGGGGAGCTGTTTTTT. Protein sequence: CATGGQTTGELFF. This chain links TRBV2 with TRBJ2-2; 7 bases match TRBD1. CDR1 is SNHLY and CDR2 is FYNNEI in the germline V gene. Unmatched junction bases numbered 6, after V lost 10 bases and J lost 4 bases. This CDR3 contains 13 residues.

The gene calls are TRBV5-1 and TRBJ1-2; tentative D call: TRBD1 (6 bases). This CDR3 region has 15 residues. Between the trimmed V and J ends, which lost 3 bases and 4 bases, there was a span of 16 bases. Germline V lookup: CDR1 SGHRS, CDR2 YFSETQ. The CDR3 DNA reads TGCGCCAGCAGCTCTCAGGGGTCCCCGGGCTATGGCTACACCTTC. Translated, it gives CASSSQGSPGYGYTF.

This clone was observed a single time. V and J are TRBV4-3 and TRBJ2-5; perhaps TRBD1 as D (5 bases). Per the germline V gene, CDR1 is LGHNA and CDR2 is YSLEER. V shed 0 bases and J shed 5 bases, with 13 bases lying between them. The CDR3 extends over 15 amino acids. CDR3 region: CASSQDLGASETQYF. In nucleotides, the CDR3 is TGCGCCAGCAGCCAAGATTTAGGGGCCTCCGAGACCCAGTACTTC.

The J gene is TRBJ2-7, the V gene TRBV5-1; 10 bases line up with TRBD2. CDR1 is SGHRS and CDR2 is YFSETQ in the germline V gene. V trimming: 4 bases; J trimming: 1 base; junction bases outside the gene matches: 8. This CDR3 spans 16 amino acids. The CDR3 bases are TGCGCCAGCAGCCGGGGACTAGCGCGTAAGTCCTACGAGCAGTACGTC. Protein product: CASSRGLARKSYEQYV.

V and J are TRBV9 and TRBJ2-5, with a tentative D call TRBD2 (5 bases). This CDR3 region has 14 residues. Germline CDR1 SGDLS, CDR2 YYNGEE. Trimming took off 4 bases at V and 3 bases at J, with 13 bases between the two ends. CDR3 sequence (DNA): TGTGCCAGCAGCTCCAGCTGGGAGAAAGAGACCCAGTACTTC. Translation gives CASSSSWEKETQYF.

This chain uses TRBV28 with TRBJ2-3; no clear D. The CDR3 sequence is 15 residues long. Germline-derived CDR1 and CDR2 are MDHEN and SYDVKM. V lost 3 bases and J 1 base, leaving 11 bases between the germline ends. The CDR3, as DNA: TGTGCCAGCAGTTTCTTTGCGCCACGCACAGATACGCAGTATTTT. Translation: CASSFFAPRTDTQYF.

The chain uses TRBV11-2 and TRBJ2-3; TRBD1 matches 9 bases. The CDR3 is made up of 16 amino acids. Germline assignment: CDR1 SGHAT and CDR2 FQNNGV. After removal of 5 bases from V and 0 bases from J, the junction contained 6 bases not matched to a gene. The CDR3: CASSLRTGDSTDTQYF. CDR3 bases: TGTGCCAGCAGCCTAAGGACAGGGGACAGCACAGATACGCAGTATTTT.

This clone was observed a few times. The rearrangement links TRBV11-2 to TRBJ1-1; unclear D gene. This CDR3 is built from 12 residues. V gave up 4 bases and J gave up 1 base, with 4 bases separating them. The germline V gene encodes CDR1 SGHAT and CDR2 FQNNGV. DNA of the CDR3: TGTGCCAGCAGCTGGACGAACACTGAAGCTTTCTTT. This codes for CASSWTNTEAFF.

The chain couples TRBV11-2 to TRBJ1-4, with TRBD1 matching over 10 bases. CDR3 length: 18 residues. With V trimmed by 2 bases and J by 3 bases, 9 bases remained unmatched. From germline, CDR1 is SGHAT and CDR2 FQNNGV. The CDR3 sequence is CASSLRQGAHVSNEKLFF. CDR3 nucleotide sequence: TGTGCCAGCAGCTTAAGACAGGGGGCACATGTATCTAATGAAAAACTGTTTTTT.